This T cell receptor beta chain was recovered during a study of blood T cells in healthy people across ages. About the study: About one barcoded beta molecule per two T cells was the capture yield of template switching. General observations from the study: More naive CD4+ cells and higher diversity were found in long-lived than in aged donors. Per million T cells, TCR beta diversity dropped about linearly as age rose.

A second about 7 to 12 cycle PCR used barcoded and J-beta primers. Each CDR3 protein gets one entry after TCRdb re-called the 5' RACE reads with MiXCR. Here the sample spans approximately 1.5 million distinct CDR3 sequences, 40% to 45% being singletons. The CDR3 extends over 15 amino acids. Germline trimming cut 0 bases from V and 4 bases from J; bases unmatched to any gene: 3. Germline V CDR1 and CDR2: MNHEY, SVGAGI. With regard to this clonotype: The target antigen is unknown.

What was sequenced was blood. This TCR derives from a young woman in good health. The V gene is TRBV6-5, the J gene TRBJ2-3; TRBD2 matches at 8 bases. The CDR3 protein is CASSYSGGAADTQYF. The CDR3 region has the DNA TGTGCCAGCAGTTACTCCGGGGGGGCAGCAGATACGCAGTATTTT.